The clone carrying this TCR beta chain was picked up a small number of times. TCRbeta library preparation incorporated unique molecular identifiers. TCRdb redid the calling of the PCR reads with MiXCR, one entry per CDR3 protein. Here the sample spans around 440,000 distinct CDR3 sequences, 10% being singletons. This specimen belongs to a study of T-cell reconstitution after alpha-beta-depleted transplantation in children. CDR1 DFQATT and CDR2 SNEGSKA come from the germline V gene (reference sequence). This CDR3 is 14 amino acids long. V was trimmed by 0 bases and J by 4 bases, leaving 12 bases between them.

This sequence originates from a child aged 2 to 10 with inherited bone marrow failure, due to receive a stem cell transplant. The J gene is TRBJ2-5, the V gene TRBV20-1; D is unclear. The input for sequencing was PBMCs, taken before TCRalphabeta/CD19-depleted stem cell transplant. CDR3 amino acids: CSARDPGFGETQYF. CDR3 DNA: TGCAGTGCTAGAGATCCCGGGTTTGGAGAGACCCAGTACTTC.